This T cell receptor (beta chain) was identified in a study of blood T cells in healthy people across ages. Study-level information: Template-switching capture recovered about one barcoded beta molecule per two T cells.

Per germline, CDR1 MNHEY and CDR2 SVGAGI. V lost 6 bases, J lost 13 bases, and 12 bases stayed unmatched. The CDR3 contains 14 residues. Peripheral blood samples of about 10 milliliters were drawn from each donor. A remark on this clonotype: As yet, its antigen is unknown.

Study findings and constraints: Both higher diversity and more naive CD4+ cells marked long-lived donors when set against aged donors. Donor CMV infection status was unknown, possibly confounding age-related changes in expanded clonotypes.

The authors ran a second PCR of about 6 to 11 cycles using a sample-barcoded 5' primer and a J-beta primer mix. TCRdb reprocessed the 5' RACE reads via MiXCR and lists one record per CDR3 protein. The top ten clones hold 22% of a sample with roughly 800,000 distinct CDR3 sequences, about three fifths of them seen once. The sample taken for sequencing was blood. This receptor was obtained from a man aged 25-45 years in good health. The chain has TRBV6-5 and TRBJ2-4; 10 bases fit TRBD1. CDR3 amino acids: CASSNRDRGSKQYF. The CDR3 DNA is TGTGCCAGCAGCAACCGGGACAGGGGTAGTAAGCAGTACTTC.